The rows below give T cell receptor beta chains drawn from one sample of a study of cytomegalovirus exposure and HLA in healthy donors. Libraries were prepared by immunoSEQ multiplex PCR; TCRdb keeps only in-frame clonotypes and omits some of them. The sample has roughly 190,000 clones, roughly 81% seen once. Sequences were obtained from PBMCs. These receptors were collected from a woman in her 30s in good health and CMV-seropositive. Both conserved end residues are part of each CDR3. A D gene is named only where the DNA matches it firmly. Clone size is not always given. Where it is, it says once, few, many or a class for expanded clones.

cdr3_aa cdr3_nt j_call v_call cdr3_length clone_size d_call
CATSRTRAGGTEAFF TGTGCCACCAGCAGAACGAGGGCAGGGGGCACTGAAGCTTTCTTT TRBJ1-1 TRBV15 15 . TRBD1
CASSVRGDYGYTF TGTGCCAGTAGTGTCAGGGGTGACTATGGCTACACCTTC TRBJ1-2 TRBV19 13 . .
CASSPLAGGRTGELFF TGCGCCAGCAGCCCATTAGCGGGAGGGCGTACCGGGGAGCTGTTTTTT TRBJ2-2 TRBV5-1 16 . TRBD2
CASSEREGDEQFF TGCGCCAGCAGCGAGCGGGAGGGCGATGAGCAGTTCTTC TRBJ2-1 TRBV4-1 13 once TRBD2
CASSLHSTGGRDGYTF TGTGCCAGCAGTCTGCACTCGACAGGGGGGCGGGATGGCTACACCTTC TRBJ1-2 TRBV28 16 . TRBD1
CASSDRPRGHYEQYF TGTGCCAGCAGCGACCGACCGCGGGGCCACTACGAGCAGTACTTC TRBJ2-7 TRBV7-6 15 . .
CASSRQGAETQYF TGTGCCAGCAGTCGACAGGGGGCAGAGACCCAGTACTTC TRBJ2-5 TRBV2 13 . TRBD1
CASSQERRDTQYF TGCGCCAGCAGCCAAGAGCGAAGAGATACGCAGTATTTT TRBJ2-3 TRBV4-1 13 . .
CASSKSGQAEPLYGYTF TGTGCCAGCAGCAAATCTGGACAGGCAGAACCTCTGTATGGCTACACCTTC TRBJ1-2 TRBV9 17 . TRBD1
CASSFVAQINEKLFF TGTGCCAGCAGTTTTGTCGCGCAAATCAATGAAAAACTGTTTTTT TRBJ1-4 TRBV27 15 . .
CASSIRLAGKETQYF TGCGCCAGCAGCATCCGACTAGCGGGGAAGGAGACCCAGTACTTC TRBJ2-5 TRBV5-1 15 . TRBD2
CASSLRDGGNEQFF TGTGCCAGCTCACTCCGGGACGGAGGGAATGAGCAGTTCTTC TRBJ2-1 TRBV18 14 . .
CASSQADYGYTF TGTGCCAGCAGCCAGGCAGACTATGGCTACACCTTC TRBJ1-2 TRBV5-4 12 . .
CASSLTGTNYGYTF TGTGCCAGCAGTTTAACAGGGACTAACTATGGCTACACCTTC TRBJ1-2 TRBV28 14 . .
CASSGTAGGAQHF TGTGCCAGCAGCGGGACAGCGGGCGGGGCCCAGCATTTT TRBJ1-5 TRBV25-1 13 few TRBD1
CASSFGLQDDQETQYF TGTGCCAGCAGCTTCGGTTTACAGGATGACCAAGAGACCCAGTACTTC TRBJ2-5 TRBV5-4 16 . .
CASQNDRDNQPQHF TGTGCCAGCCAAAACGACAGGGACAATCAGCCCCAGCATTTT TRBJ1-5 TRBV6-7 14 . TRBD1
CASTDRSYYAGVNEQYF TGTGCCAGCACCGATCGAAGCTACTATGCGGGAGTGAACGAGCAGTACTTC TRBJ2-7 TRBV5-4 17 . TRBD2
CASSLVVWGSGYNEQFF TGCGCCAGCAGCTTGGTAGTTTGGGGCAGTGGGTACAATGAGCAGTTCTTC TRBJ2-1 TRBV5-1 17 . .
CASSTGMKYEQYF TGTGCCAGCAGTACAGGGATGAAATACGAGCAGTACTTC TRBJ2-7 TRBV6-6 13 . .
CASIPQIHTGELFF TGTGCCAGCATCCCCCAGATTCACACCGGGGAGCTGTTTTTT TRBJ2-2 TRBV6-1 14 . .
CASSLEVYGTGGKTQYF TGTGCCAGCAGCTTAGAGGTTTATGGAACAGGGGGTAAGACCCAGTACTTC TRBJ2-5 TRBV7-2 17 . TRBD1
CASKPNRSYNEQFF TGTGCCAGCAAACCCAACCGGTCCTACAATGAGCAGTTCTTC TRBJ2-1 TRBV27 14 . .